This TCR beta chain was captured by sequencing in a study of post-analysis software for immune sequencing data. The study, taken as a whole, reports: Patients showed TRBV5-6, TRBV5-1 and TRBV20-1 among a handful of TRBV segments more frequent than in controls.

Germline CDR1 is MNHNY and CDR2 is SVGAGI (reference sequence). V was trimmed by 1 base and J by 5 bases, leaving 13 bases between them. The CDR3 runs to 15 residues. The TCR beta cDNA libraries contained unique molecular identifiers. The yield from roughly 1 to 10 million T cells was some 500,000 cDNA molecules in total. Using its own MiXCR run on the PCR reads, TCRdb lists one record per CDR3 protein. Counted here are some 690,000 distinct CDR3 sequences, approximately 60% occurring once; the ten biggest clones make up 10% to 12%. Turning to this clonotype: As yet, its antigen is unknown.

The chain carries TRBV6-6 and TRBJ2-3; D is possibly TRBD2 (7 bases). The TCR was taken from a girl aged 2 to 10 with multiple sclerosis. What was sequenced was blood. This CDR3 reads CASSYFRGGEDTQYF. CDR3 nucleotides: TGTGCCAGCAGTTACTTTCGAGGGGGGGAAGATACGCAGTATTTT.